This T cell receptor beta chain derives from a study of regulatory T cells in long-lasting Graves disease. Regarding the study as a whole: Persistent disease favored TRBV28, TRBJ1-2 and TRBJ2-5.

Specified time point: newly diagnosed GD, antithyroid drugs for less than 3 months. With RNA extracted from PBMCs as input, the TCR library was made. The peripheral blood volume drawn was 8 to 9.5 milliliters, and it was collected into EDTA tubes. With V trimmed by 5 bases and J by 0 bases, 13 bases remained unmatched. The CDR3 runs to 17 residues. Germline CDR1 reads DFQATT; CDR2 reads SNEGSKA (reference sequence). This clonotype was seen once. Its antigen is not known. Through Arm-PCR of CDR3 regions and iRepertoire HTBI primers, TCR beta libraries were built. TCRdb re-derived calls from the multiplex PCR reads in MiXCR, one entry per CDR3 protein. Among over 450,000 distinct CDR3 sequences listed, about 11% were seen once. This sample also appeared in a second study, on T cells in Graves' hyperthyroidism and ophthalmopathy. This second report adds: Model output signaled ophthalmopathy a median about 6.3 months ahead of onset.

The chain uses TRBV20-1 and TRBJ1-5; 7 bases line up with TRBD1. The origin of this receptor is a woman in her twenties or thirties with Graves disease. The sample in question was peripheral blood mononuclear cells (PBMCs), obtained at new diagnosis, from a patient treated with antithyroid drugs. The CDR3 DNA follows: TGCAGTGCTCGAGGGGGGGACAGACAGCTTAGCAATCAGCCCCAGCATTTT. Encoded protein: CSARGGDRQLSNQPQHF.